The T cell receptor (beta chain) described here comes from a study of shared clonotypes between healthy human individuals. Replicate sorted-subset PCRs were loaded with 150 to 250 ng DNA, approximately 31,000 T cell genomes. This table comes from immunoSEQ multiplex PCR, and its TCRdb copy is limited to in-frame clones, with some not included. The repertoire has 900,000 to 1,200,000 clones, around 82% of them found once; the top ten carry 0.5% to 0.65%. Concerning this clone itself: Antigen: not known.

The CDR3 consists of 18 residues. Germline CDR1 is MGHDK and CDR2 is SYGVNS. Losses at the gene ends were 1 base for V and 0 bases for J; bases not matched to a gene: 3. The study's findings and limits: Compared with memory subsets, naive subsets generally had larger estimated richness.

Source material: memory CD4+ T cells from PBMCs. Subset denoted: CD45RA-negative fraction. J is TRBJ2-2 and V is TRBV25-1, with 12 bases identical to TRBD2. The receptor's source is a man aged 18 to 30 in good health. Some clones in this sample may be carry-over from other donors' samples. The CDR3 nucleotides are TGTGCCAGCAGTGAATCTAGCGGGAGGGCCTCGAACACCGGGGAGCTGTTTTTT. It yields the protein CASSESSGRASNTGELFF.